A selection of T cell receptor beta chains follows, all from one sample in a study of control samples from healthy donors and cancer patients. Clones were sequenced by immunoSEQ multiplex PCR, and TCRdb holds only the in-frame ones, with some missing. The sample consists of about 150,000 clones, about 91% of them appearing once. Specimen: blood. Receptors originate from a man under 40 in good health. CDR3s leave out the opening cysteine and the closing phenylalanine or tryptophan.

cdr3_aa | j_call | v_call
ATSDIGEEQY | TRBJ2-7 | TRBV24-1
ASSYDRGEAF | TRBJ1-1 | TRBV6-5
ASSQDSRQRAF | TRBJ1-1 | TRBV14
ATWTGQETQY | TRBJ2-5 | TRBV27
ASSLESDTQY | TRBJ2-3 | TRBV12-3/TRBV12-4
ASSYGTDLSSYNEQF | TRBJ2-1 | TRBV11-3
ASSVMGGPTDTQY | TRBJ2-3 | TRBV9
ASSLPGGSNYGYT | TRBJ1-2 | TRBV5-6
ASSVLGTSGVYEQY | TRBJ2-7 | TRBV9
ASSLGPHYGYT | TRBJ1-2 | TRBV12-3/TRBV12-4
ASSERPEGYEQY | TRBJ2-7 | TRBV6-1
ASSQATSGIGKAF | TRBJ1-1 | TRBV4-2
ASSTDRSNQPQH | TRBJ1-5 | TRBV19
ASMQTGPLGDEQY | TRBJ2-7 | TRBV7-9
ASRHLQGAGTEAF | TRBJ1-1 | TRBV5-8
ASSLYGQGSGNTIY | TRBJ1-3 | TRBV7-2
ASSQGAGPMNTEAF | TRBJ1-1 | TRBV14
ASSVESGGPTDTQY | TRBJ2-3 | TRBV9
ASRGTANEQF | TRBJ2-1 | TRBV12-3/TRBV12-4
ASSLEIARGGSPLH | TRBJ1-6 | TRBV7-8
ATRDRGTLNTEAF | TRBJ1-1 | TRBV10-3
ASSTDRGGQPQH | TRBJ1-5 | TRBV28
ASSLYGTGTGNTIY | TRBJ1-3 | TRBV5-1
ASSVVAGRPPYEQY | TRBJ2-7 | TRBV9
ASSYSGWVGVGYT | TRBJ1-2 | TRBV6-5
ASIHGGSPNRLTEAF | TRBJ1-1 | TRBV28
ASSQDRAYYGYT | TRBJ1-2 | TRBV5-1
ASSLTADTQY | TRBJ2-3 | TRBV11-3
ASSIGRRTEAF | TRBJ1-1 | TRBV7-9
ATSDAGQANYGYT | TRBJ1-2 | TRBV24-1
ASSGTGSRGYT | TRBJ1-2 | TRBV6-4
ASSKVLRRGENTGELF | TRBJ2-2 | TRBV21-1
ASRFEVGTDTQY | TRBJ2-3 | TRBV7-3
ASSEMAQPGFSPLH | TRBJ1-6 | TRBV6-1
ASSEAPGTYGYT | TRBJ1-2 | TRBV6-1
ASTRDSLRNTIY | TRBJ1-3 | TRBV25-1
ASSLVQGYEQY | TRBJ2-7 | TRBV12-3/TRBV12-4
ASSRQGNTEAF | TRBJ1-1 | TRBV6-5
ASSLGLAVTDTQY | TRBJ2-3 | TRBV27
GLERSNTQY | TRBJ2-3 | TRBV2
ASSQDLVTSGPDTQY | TRBJ2-3 | TRBV4-1
ASSIGSGQGAYEQF | TRBJ2-1 | TRBV19
ASSITRQYNEQF | TRBJ2-1 | TRBV6-5
ASTQDRINSPLH | TRBJ1-6 | TRBV6-5
SASSGNYEQY | TRBJ2-7 | TRBV20-1
ASGWGTNSNQPQH | TRBJ1-5 | TRBV12-5
ASSLGDRVGTEAF | TRBJ1-1 | TRBV5-6
ASSHRTEDFGNTIY | TRBJ1-3 | TRBV3-1/TRBV3-2
SAYLGGQSYT | TRBJ1-2 | TRBV29-1
ASTQGRNTEAF | TRBJ1-1 | TRBV6-5
ASSILPGDTQY | TRBJ2-3 | TRBV19
ASSLAGGGVYEQY | TRBJ2-7 | TRBV5-1
ASSQRGTDTQY | TRBJ2-3 | TRBV18
ASSPFVNTEAF | TRBJ1-1 | TRBV19
SVEDTGSYEQY | TRBJ2-7 | TRBV29-1
ASSLGASLSYEQY | TRBJ2-7 | TRBV28
ASSSQGAYGYT | TRBJ1-2 | TRBV27
ASSSLDRGNTGELF | TRBJ2-2 | TRBV7-9
ASSDSRNNEQF | TRBJ2-1 | TRBV6-4
ASSEGPPGTGGEYEQY | TRBJ2-7 | TRBV10-1